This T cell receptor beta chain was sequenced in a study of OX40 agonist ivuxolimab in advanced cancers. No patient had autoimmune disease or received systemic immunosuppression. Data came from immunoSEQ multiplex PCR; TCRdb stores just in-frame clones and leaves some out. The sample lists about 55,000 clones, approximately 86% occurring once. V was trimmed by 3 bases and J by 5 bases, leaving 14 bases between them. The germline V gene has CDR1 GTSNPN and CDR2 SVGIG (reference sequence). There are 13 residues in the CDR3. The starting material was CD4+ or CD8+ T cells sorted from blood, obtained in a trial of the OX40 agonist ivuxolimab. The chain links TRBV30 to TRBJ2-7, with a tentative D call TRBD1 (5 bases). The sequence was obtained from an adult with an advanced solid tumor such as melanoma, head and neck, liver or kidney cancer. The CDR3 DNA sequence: TGTGCCTGGAGCCCAGGGCAGATCAACGAGCAGTACTTC. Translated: CAWSPGQINEQYF.